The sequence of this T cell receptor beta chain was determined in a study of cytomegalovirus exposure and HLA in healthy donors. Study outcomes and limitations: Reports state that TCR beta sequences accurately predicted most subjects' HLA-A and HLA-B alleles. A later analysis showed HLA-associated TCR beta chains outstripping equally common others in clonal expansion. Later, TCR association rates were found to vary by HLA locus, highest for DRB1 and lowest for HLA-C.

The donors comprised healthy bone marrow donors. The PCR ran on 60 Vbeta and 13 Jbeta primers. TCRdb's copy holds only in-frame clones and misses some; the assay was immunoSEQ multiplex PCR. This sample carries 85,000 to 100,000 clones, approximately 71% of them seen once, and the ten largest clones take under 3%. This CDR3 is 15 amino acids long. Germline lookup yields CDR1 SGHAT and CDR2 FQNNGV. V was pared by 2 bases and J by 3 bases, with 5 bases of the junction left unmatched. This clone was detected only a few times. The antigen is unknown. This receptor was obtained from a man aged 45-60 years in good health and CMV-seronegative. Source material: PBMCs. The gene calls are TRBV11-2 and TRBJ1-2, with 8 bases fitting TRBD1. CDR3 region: CASSLSQGADYGYTF. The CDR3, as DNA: TGTGCCAGCAGCTTAAGTCAGGGGGCAGACTATGGCTACACCTTC. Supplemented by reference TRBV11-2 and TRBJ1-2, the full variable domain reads EAGVAQSPRYKIIEKRQSVAFWCNPISGHATLYWYQQILGQGPKLLIQFQNNGVVDDSQLPKDRFSAERLKGVDSTLKIQPAKLEDSAVYLCASSLSQGADYGYTFGSGTRLTVV.